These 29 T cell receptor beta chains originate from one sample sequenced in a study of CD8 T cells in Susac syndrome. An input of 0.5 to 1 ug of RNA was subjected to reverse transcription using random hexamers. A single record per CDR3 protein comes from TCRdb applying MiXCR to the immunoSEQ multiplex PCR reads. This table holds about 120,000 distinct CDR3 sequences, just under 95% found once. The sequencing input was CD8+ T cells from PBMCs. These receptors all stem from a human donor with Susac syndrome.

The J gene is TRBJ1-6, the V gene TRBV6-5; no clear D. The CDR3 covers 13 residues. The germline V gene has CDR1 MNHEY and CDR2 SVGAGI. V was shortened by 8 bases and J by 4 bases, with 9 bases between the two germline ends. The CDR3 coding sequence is TGTGCCAGCTCCCCTAGTTATAATTCACCCCTCCACTTT. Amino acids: CASSPSYNSPLHF.

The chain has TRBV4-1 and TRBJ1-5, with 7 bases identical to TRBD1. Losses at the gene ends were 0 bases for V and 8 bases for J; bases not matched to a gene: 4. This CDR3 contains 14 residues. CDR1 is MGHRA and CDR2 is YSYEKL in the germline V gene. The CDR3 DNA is TGCGCCAGCAGCCAAGATCCAGGGGGGAAGCCCCAGCATTTT. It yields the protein CASSQDPGGKPQHF.

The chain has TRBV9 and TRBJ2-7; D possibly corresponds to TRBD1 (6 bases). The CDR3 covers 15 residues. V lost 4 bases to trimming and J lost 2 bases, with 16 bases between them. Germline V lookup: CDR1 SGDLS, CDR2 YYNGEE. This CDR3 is CASSLRDTITYEQYF. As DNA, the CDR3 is TGTGCCAGCAGCCTCCGGGACACGATTACCTACGAGCAGTACTTC.

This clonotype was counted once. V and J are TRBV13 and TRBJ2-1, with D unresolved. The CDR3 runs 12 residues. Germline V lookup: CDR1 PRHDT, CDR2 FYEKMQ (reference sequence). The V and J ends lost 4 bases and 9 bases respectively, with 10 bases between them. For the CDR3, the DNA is TGTGCCAGCAGCTCATCTCCTGCTGAGCAGTTCTTC. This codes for CASSSSPAEQFF.

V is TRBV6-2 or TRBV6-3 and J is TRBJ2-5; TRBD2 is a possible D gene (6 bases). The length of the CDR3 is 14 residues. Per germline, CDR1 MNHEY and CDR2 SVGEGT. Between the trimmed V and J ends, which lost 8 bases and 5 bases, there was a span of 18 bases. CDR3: CASSRRRGWETQYF. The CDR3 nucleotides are TGTGCCAGCTCCAGGAGGCGGGGTTGGGAGACCCAGTACTTC.

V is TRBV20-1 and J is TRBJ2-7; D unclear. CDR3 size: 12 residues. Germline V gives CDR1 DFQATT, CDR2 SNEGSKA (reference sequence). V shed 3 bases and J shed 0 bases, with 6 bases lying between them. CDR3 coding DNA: TGCAGTGCTAGGGACCGCTCCTACGAGCAGTACTTC. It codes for CSARDRSYEQYF.

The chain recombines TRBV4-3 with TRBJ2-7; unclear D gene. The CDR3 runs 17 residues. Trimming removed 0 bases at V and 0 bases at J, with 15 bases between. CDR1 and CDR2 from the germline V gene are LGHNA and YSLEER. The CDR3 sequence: CASSQEVNAESSYEQYF. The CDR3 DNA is TGCGCCAGCAGCCAAGAGGTTAACGCCGAGAGCTCCTACGAGCAGTACTTC.

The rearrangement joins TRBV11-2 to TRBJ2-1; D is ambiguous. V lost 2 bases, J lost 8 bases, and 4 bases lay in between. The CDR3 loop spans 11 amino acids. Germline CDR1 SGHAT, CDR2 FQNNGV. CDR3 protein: CASSLIHEQFF. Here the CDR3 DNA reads TGTGCCAGCAGCTTAATCCATGAGCAGTTCTTC.

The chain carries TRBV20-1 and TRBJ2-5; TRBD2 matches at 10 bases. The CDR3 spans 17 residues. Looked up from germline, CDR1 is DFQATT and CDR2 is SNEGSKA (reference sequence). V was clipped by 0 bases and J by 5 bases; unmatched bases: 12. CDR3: CSARDLSSGGGWETQYF. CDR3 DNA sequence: TGCAGTGCTAGAGATCTGTCTAGCGGGGGTGGTTGGGAGACCCAGTACTTC.

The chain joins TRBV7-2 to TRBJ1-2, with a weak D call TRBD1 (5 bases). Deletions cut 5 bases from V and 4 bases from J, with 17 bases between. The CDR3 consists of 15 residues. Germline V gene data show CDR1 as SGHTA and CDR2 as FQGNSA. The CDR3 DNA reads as TGTGCCAGCAGCGGAAGGGACGGGAAATCCTATGGCTACACCTTC. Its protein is CASSGRDGKSYGYTF.

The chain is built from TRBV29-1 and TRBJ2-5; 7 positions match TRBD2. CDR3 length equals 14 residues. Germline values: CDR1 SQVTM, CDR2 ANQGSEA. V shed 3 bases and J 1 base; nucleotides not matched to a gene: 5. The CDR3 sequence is CSVDDGGSQETQYF. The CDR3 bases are TGCAGCGTTGACGACGGGGGGTCCCAAGAGACCCAGTACTTC.

CDR3 sequence: CASSLETGTGGSYEQYF. The CDR3 region has the DNA TGTGCCAGCAGCTTAGAAACCGGGACAGGGGGCTCCTACGAGCAGTACTTC. J is TRBJ2-7 and V is TRBV7-9; 11 positions agree with TRBD1. Germline-derived CDR1 and CDR2 are SEHNR and FQNEAQ (reference sequence). V lost 1 base, J lost 0 bases, and 5 bases stayed unmatched. This CDR3 is 17 amino acids long.

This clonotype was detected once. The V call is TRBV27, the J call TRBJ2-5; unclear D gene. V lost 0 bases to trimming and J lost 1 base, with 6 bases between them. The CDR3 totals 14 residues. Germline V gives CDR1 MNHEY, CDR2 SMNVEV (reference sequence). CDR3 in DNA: TGTGCCAGCAGTTTATCTACGGTCCAAGAGACCCAGTACTTC. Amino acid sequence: CASSLSTVQETQYF.

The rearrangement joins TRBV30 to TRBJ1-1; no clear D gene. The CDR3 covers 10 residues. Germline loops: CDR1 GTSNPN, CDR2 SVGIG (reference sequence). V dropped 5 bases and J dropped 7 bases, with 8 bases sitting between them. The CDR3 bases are TGTGCCTGGTCCGGGATTGAAGCTTTCTTT. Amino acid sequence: CAWSGIEAFF.

CDR3 amino acids: CASSYGRGYYNEQFF. The CDR3 DNA follows: TGTGCCAGCAGTTACGGGCGGGGGTATTACAATGAGCAGTTCTTC. The gene calls are TRBV6-2 or TRBV6-3 and TRBJ2-1, with 7 bases fitting TRBD2. The CDR3 spans 15 residues. V lost 2 bases, J lost 4 bases, and 5 bases stayed unmatched. Germline lookup yields CDR1 MNHEY and CDR2 SVGEGT.

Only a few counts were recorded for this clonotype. This CDR3 is CASSLYRGEGAFF. As DNA, the CDR3 is TGCGCCAGCAGCTTGTATAGGGGAGAGGGAGCTTTCTTT. The rearrangement uses TRBV5-1 and TRBJ1-1; tentative D call: TRBD1 (5 bases). Germline CDR1 and CDR2: SGHRS and YFSETQ. This CDR3 has 13 amino acids. Deletions cut 1 base from V and 10 bases from J, with 14 bases between.

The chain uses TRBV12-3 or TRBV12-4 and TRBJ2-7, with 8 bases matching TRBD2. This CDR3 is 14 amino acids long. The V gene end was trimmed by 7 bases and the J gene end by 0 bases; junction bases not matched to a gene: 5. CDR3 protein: CASTLAGRSYEQYF. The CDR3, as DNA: TGTGCCAGCACGTTAGCGGGGCGCTCCTACGAGCAGTACTTC.

The CDR3: CASSLVGGHLSTDTQYF. In nucleotides, the CDR3 is TGTGCCAGCAGTTTAGTAGGGGGACACCTCAGCACAGATACGCAGTATTTT. The V and J genes are TRBV12-3 or TRBV12-4 and TRBJ2-3; D perhaps matches TRBD1 (6 bases). Deletions cut 1 base from V and 0 bases from J, with 14 bases between. This CDR3 contains 17 residues.

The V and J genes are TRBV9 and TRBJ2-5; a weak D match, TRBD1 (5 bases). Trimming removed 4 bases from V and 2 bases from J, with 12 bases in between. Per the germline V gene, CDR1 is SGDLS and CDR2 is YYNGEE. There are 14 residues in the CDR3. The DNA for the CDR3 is TGTGCCAGCAGCCCCACGGCAGGGCAAGAGACCCAGTACTTC. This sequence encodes CASSPTAGQETQYF.

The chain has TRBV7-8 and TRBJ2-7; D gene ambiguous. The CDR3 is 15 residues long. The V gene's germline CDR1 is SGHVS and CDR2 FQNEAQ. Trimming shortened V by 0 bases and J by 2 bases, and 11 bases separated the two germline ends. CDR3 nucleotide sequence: TGTGCCAGCAGCTTAGCGCCCGGGTTTGCCTACGAGCAGTACTTC. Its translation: CASSLAPGFAYEQYF.

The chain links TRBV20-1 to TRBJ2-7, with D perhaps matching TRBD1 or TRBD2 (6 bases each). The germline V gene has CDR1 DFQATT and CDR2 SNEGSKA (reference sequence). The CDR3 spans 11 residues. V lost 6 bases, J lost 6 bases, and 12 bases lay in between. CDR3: CSAHRGREQYF. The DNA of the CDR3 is TGCAGTGCCCATCGGGGGCGCGAGCAGTACTTC.

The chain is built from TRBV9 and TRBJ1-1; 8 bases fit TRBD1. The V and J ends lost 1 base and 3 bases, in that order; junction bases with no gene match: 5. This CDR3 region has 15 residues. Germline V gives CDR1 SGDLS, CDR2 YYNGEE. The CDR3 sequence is CASSVQGAKDTEAFF. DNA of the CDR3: TGTGCCAGCAGCGTACAGGGGGCTAAGGACACTGAAGCTTTCTTT.

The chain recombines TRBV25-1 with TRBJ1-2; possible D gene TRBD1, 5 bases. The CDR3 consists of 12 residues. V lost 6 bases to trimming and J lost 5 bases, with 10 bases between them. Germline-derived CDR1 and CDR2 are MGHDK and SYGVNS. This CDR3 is CASRGPQYGYTF. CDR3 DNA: TGTGCCAGCAGGGGACCGCAGTATGGCTACACCTTC.

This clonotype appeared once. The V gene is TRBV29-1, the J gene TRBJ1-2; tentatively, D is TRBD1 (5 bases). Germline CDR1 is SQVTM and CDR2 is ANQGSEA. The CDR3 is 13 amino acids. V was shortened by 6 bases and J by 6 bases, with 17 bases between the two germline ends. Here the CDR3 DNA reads TGCAGCGTCGACATCTCGGGGGAGGATGGCTACACCTTC. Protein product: CSVDISGEDGYTF. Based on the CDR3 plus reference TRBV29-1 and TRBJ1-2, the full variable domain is SAVISQKPSRDICQRGTSLTIQCQVDSQVTMMFWYRQQPGQSLTLIATANQGSEATYESGFVIDKFPISRPNLTFSTLTVSNMSPEDSSIYLCSVDISGEDGYTFGSGTRLTVV.

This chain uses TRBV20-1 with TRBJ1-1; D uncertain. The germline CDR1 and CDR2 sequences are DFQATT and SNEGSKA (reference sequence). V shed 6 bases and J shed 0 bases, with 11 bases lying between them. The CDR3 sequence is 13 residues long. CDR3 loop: CSAVDGVNTEAFF. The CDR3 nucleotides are TGCAGTGCCGTAGACGGGGTGAACACTGAAGCTTTCTTT.

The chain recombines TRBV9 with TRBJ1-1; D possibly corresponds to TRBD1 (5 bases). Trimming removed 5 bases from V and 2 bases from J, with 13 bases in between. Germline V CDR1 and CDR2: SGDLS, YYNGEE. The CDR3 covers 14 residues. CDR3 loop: CASREVQGNTEAFF. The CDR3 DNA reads TGTGCCAGCAGAGAGGTGCAGGGAAACACTGAAGCTTTCTTT.

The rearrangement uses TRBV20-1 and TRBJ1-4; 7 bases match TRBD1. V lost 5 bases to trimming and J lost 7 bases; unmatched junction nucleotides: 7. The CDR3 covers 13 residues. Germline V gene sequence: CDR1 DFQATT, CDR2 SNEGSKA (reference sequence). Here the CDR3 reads CSARRQGGEKLFF. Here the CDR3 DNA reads TGCAGTGCTCGCCGACAGGGAGGTGAAAAACTGTTTTTT.

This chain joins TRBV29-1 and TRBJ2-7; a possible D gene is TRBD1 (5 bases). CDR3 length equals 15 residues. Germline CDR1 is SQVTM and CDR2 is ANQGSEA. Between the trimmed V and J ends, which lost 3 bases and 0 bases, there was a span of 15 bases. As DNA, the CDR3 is TGCAGCGTTGAGAGAAGGGCAGGGATCTCCTACGAGCAGTACTTC. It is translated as CSVERRAGISYEQYF.

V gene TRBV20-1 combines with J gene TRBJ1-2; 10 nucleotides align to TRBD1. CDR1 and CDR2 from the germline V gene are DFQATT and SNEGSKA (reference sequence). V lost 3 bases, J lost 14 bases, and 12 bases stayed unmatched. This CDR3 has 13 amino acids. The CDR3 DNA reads TGCAGTGCTAGGTGGGGGACAGGGGAGGTCCAGACCTTC. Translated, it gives CSARWGTGEVQTF.